Below are 6 T cell receptor beta chains sequenced from a single sample in a study of neoadjuvant anti-PD-1 for oral cavity cancer. Method: immunoSEQ multiplex PCR; TCRdb's copy keeps in-frame clones and lacks some. The repertoire includes 11,000 to 15,000 clones, 60% to 80% of them detected once, and 3.1% sits in the top ten. Here the sequenced sample was PBMCs, taken before nivolumab (anti-PD-1) treatment. The receptors here all came from a person aged 40 to 85 with oral cavity squamous cell carcinoma.

In DNA form, the CDR3 reads TGTGCCAGCAGCCGCCCGGACAGAAATAATTCACCCCTCCACTTT. Translation: CASSRPDRNNSPLHF. The V call is TRBV28, the J call TRBJ1-6; tentatively, D is TRBD1 (6 bases). V gave up 6 bases and J gave up 5 bases, with 14 bases separating them. Germline loops: CDR1 MDHEN, CDR2 SYDVKM. The CDR3 consists of 15 residues.

The V and J genes are TRBV27 and TRBJ1-5; D gene uncertain. CDR1 is MNHEY and CDR2 is SMNVEV in the germline V gene (reference sequence). This CDR3 has 15 residues. V was trimmed by 6 bases and J by 4 bases, leaving 16 bases between them. The chain's CDR3 is CASREGSIGNQPQHF. The CDR3 DNA sequence: TGTGCCAGCAGGGAGGGATCTATAGGGAATCAGCCCCAGCATTTT.

The chain uses TRBV30 and TRBJ2-3; TRBD1 or TRBD2 may be the D gene (5 bases each). Germline assignment: CDR1 GTSNPN and CDR2 SVGIG (reference sequence). CDR3 size: 13 residues. The V end lost 0 bases, the J end lost 8 bases, and 12 bases lay between the germline ends. CDR3 amino acids: CAWSVLGAVTQYF. In DNA, the CDR3 is TGTGCCTGGAGTGTACTCGGGGCGGTTACGCAGTATTTT. The variable domain in full, completed from reference TRBV30 and TRBJ2-3, reads SQTIHQWPATLVQPVGSPLSLECTVEGTSNPNLYWYRQAAGRGLQLLFYSVGIGQISSEVPQNLSASRPQDRQFILSSKKLLLSDSGFYLCAWSVLGAVTQYFGPGTRLTVL.

The chain carries TRBV7-7 and TRBJ2-5, with 8 bases lining up with TRBD1. This CDR3 has 15 amino acids. Germline CDR1 is SSHAT and CDR2 is FNYEAQ (reference sequence). J lost 1 base, V lost 8 bases, and 9 bases had no gene match. The CDR3 bases are TGTGCCAGCTCCACAGGGGGGACCCCCCAAGAGACCCAGTACTTC. Protein product: CASSTGGTPQETQYF.

The rearrangement joins TRBV19 to TRBJ1-1; no firm D call. The germline V gene has CDR1 LNHDA and CDR2 SQIVND (reference sequence). V was cut by 2 bases and J by 4 bases, with 8 bases left in between. This CDR3 contains 13 residues. CDR3 bases: TGTGCCAGTAGTATAATAGTGGGCACTGAAGCTTTCTTT. This codes for CASSIIVGTEAFF.

V and J are TRBV6-1 and TRBJ2-1; TRBD1 matches at 9 bases. This CDR3 comprises 15 residues. Per the germline V gene, CDR1 is MNHNS and CDR2 is SASEGT. The V segment lost 6 bases and the J segment 8 bases; nucleotides outside the gene matches: 11. The DNA for the CDR3 is TGTGCCAGCAGAGTTGGGACAGGGAATAGGGATGAGCAGTTCTTC. It encodes CASRVGTGNRDEQFF.